A selection of T cell receptor beta chains follows, all from one sample in a study of blood T cell repertoires in COVID-19. TCRdb's table, derived via immunoSEQ multiplex PCR, lists solely in-frame clones and lacks some. The repertoire holds 90,000 to 100,000 clones, with 70% to 90% as singletons. Sequencing was performed on peripheral blood. These receptors all come from a man aged 70 or older with acute or convalescent COVID-19. CDR3s include the opening cysteine and the closing phenylalanine or tryptophan. The D gene is left open where the match is weak. Some rows have no size entry. The others give once, few or many, or a class for an expanded clone.

NA	once	TRBV6-5	TRBJ2-7	TGTGCCAGCAGTAATGGCGGGTTTACCTCCTACGAGCAGTACTTC	CASSNGGFTSYEQYF
TRBD1	NA	TRBV6-6	TRBJ1-2	TGTGCCAGCAGTTACCCACGGCGGGACAGTAACTATGGCTACACCTTC	CASSYPRRDSNYGYTF
TRBD1	NA	TRBV2	TRBJ2-6	TGTGCCAGCAGGACCCGGGACAGTTATTCCTCTGGGGCCAACGTCCTGACTTTC	CASRTRDSYSSGANVLTF
TRBD1	NA	TRBV12-3/TRBV12-4	TRBJ1-5	TGTGCCAGCAGCCTGGGACAGGGTAAGCCCCAGCATTTT	CASSLGQGKPQHF
TRBD2	NA	TRBV2	TRBJ2-1	TGTGCCAGCAGCTTTCGGAGGACTAGCGGGGAAAGCTCCTACAATGAGCAGTTCTTC	CASSFRRTSGESSYNEQFF
TRBD2	NA	TRBV3-1/TRBV3-2	TRBJ2-5	TGTGCCAGCAGCGAAGAGCGGGGGGCGTGGGAGACCCAGTACTTC	CASSEERGAWETQYF
TRBD1	NA	TRBV28	TRBJ1-4	TGTGCCAGCAGTTTCAAACCGGGACAGGGGAATAATGAAAAACTGTTTTTT	CASSFKPGQGNNEKLFF
TRBD1	NA	TRBV5-1	TRBJ2-7	TGCGCCAGCAGCTTGGCCGGCCAGGACAGGAGAGCCTACGAGCAGTACTTC	CASSLAGQDRRAYEQYF
NA	NA	TRBV6-6	TRBJ1-4	TGTGCCAGCAGTTACTCGACAGCCAATGAAAAACTGTTTTTT	CASSYSTANEKLFF
NA	NA	TRBV6-5	TRBJ1-4	TGTGCCAGCAGATCGGACAGTACGGGTGAAAAACTGTTTTTT	CASRSDSTGEKLFF
TRBD2	once	TRBV2	TRBJ2-5	TGTGCCAGCAGTGAACTTGGACTAGCGGGAGAGACCCAGTACTTC	CASSELGLAGETQYF
NA	NA	TRBV5-1	TRBJ2-1	TGCGCCAGCAGCTTACAAGTATGGGAGACCGTTAATGAGCAGTTCTTC	CASSLQVWETVNEQFF
NA	few	TRBV6-1	TRBJ2-4	TGTGCCAGCAGTGAAAACCCTACCGTCGCGGGGGCCAAAAACATTCAGTACTTC	CASSENPTVAGAKNIQYF
NA	NA	TRBV6-1	TRBJ2-1	TGTGCCAGCAGTGAAGGGCCCTACAATGAGCAGTTCTTC	CASSEGPYNEQFF
NA	NA	TRBV28	TRBJ1-6	TGTGCCAGCAGTTTAGCCCGGTCTGGTTCCGGCTATAATTCACCCCTCCACTTT	CASSLARSGSGYNSPLHF
NA	NA	TRBV3-1/TRBV3-2	TRBJ1-6	TGTGCCAGCAGCCCCCCCGCGCCCCTCGGGTCACCCCTCCACTTT	CASSPPAPLGSPLHF
TRBD1	few	TRBV29-1	TRBJ1-5	TGCAGCGTAGTGGACAGGGGGGGTAATCAGCCCCAGCATTTT	CSVVDRGGNQPQHF
TRBD1	NA	TRBV2	TRBJ1-1	TGTGCCAGCAGGCTGGACAGGGGAAAGAGCACTGAAGCTTTCTTT	CASRLDRGKSTEAFF
TRBD1	NA	TRBV7-2	TRBJ1-1	TGTGCCAGCAGCCCCCACAGGGGCGTCACTGAAGCTTTCTTT	CASSPHRGVTEAFF
NA	NA	TRBV20-1	TRBJ1-2	TGCAGTGCTAGTCCCTCGGCGGGCGGCTATGGCTACACCTTC	CSASPSAGGYGYTF
NA	NA	TRBV7-9	TRBJ1-3	TGTGCCAGCAGTCAGGGGCCTCGATTGGGGGCTGGAAACACCATATATTTT	CASSQGPRLGAGNTIYF
NA	NA	TRBV5-1	TRBJ1-4	TGCGCCAGCAGCATGGGGACGGCGGGTGAAAAACTGTTTTTT	CASSMGTAGEKLFF
NA	few	TRBV9	TRBJ1-6	TGTGCCAGCAGCGTCGGGGGAGTGGATTCACCCCTCCACTTT	CASSVGGVDSPLHF
NA	NA	TRBV9	TRBJ1-6	TGTGCCAGCAGCGTAACAGGAGATAATTCACCCCTCCACTTT	CASSVTGDNSPLHF
NA	NA	TRBV28	TRBJ1-1	TGTGCCAGCAGTTTGCCCAGGGCTTCTAGCACTGAAGCTTTCTTT	CASSLPRASSTEAFF
TRBD1	NA	TRBV18	TRBJ2-3	TGTGCCAGCTCTCCTCGGACAGGCGTCACAGATACGCAGTATTTT	CASSPRTGVTDTQYF
NA	NA	TRBV6-2/TRBV6-3	TRBJ1-2	TGTGCCAGCAGTTACGGGGCAGGGCGGTATGGCTACACCTTC	CASSYGAGRYGYTF
TRBD2	NA	TRBV6-5	TRBJ2-7	TGTGCCAGCAGTAGCGGGGGGGGGTACTACGAGCAGTACTTC	CASSSGGGYYEQYF
NA	NA	TRBV5-1	TRBJ1-5	TGCGCCAGCAGCCCTGACGGGGGGGTTCAGCCCCAGCATTTT	CASSPDGGVQPQHF